This TCR beta chain was obtained from a study of lymphopenia after photon versus proton radiotherapy. Study observations and caveats: Authors raise, but do not show, better survival with proton therapy.

On this clone: Its antigen is currently unknown.

From germline, CDR1 is SGDLS and CDR2 YYNGEE. CDR3 length: 13 residues. V was clipped by 5 bases and J by 9 bases; unmatched bases: 7. The table came from immunoSEQ multiplex PCR; TCRdb's copy has only in-frame clones and leaves some out. This sample yields several thousand clones, of which about 91% are seen a single time; about 20% belongs to the top ten. Specimen: peripheral blood, collected from a patient treated with photon-based radiotherapy. This clonotype originated in an elderly man with cholangiocarcinoma. This chain uses TRBV9 with TRBJ1-2; 10 nucleotides line up with TRBD1. The CDR3 spells CASRMTGGESYTF. For the CDR3, the DNA is TGTGCCAGCAGAATGACAGGGGGCGAAAGCTACACCTTC.